The present TCR beta chain was sequenced within a study of Graves' ophthalmopathy and Graves' hyperthyroidism. Researchers took RNA transcripts and amplified TCR beta CDR3 regions from them. First-round RT-PCR employed HTBI primers, with a second-round multiplex PCR after it. Via MiXCR, TCRdb re-called the multiplex PCR reads, giving one row per CDR3 protein. The sample has 500,000 to 800,000 distinct CDR3 sequences; about two fifths are singletons. Study conclusions and caveats: Ophthalmopathy progression predictions by the model showed about 79% specificity and roughly 71% sensitivity.

The CDR3 length is 11 residues. CDR1 and CDR2 from the germline V gene are DFQATT and SNEGSKA (reference sequence). V lost 5 bases and J lost 3, with 8 bases in between. This clonotype was seen many times. Its antigen is currently unknown. The source material was peripheral blood. The chain joins TRBV20-1 to TRBJ2-7; possibly TRBD2 for D (6 bases). This receptor was identified in an adult man with Graves' ophthalmopathy. The CDR3 nucleotides are TGCAGTGCTCTAGCGCACTACGAGCAGTACTTC. Amino acids: CSALAHYEQYF.